The rows below give T cell receptor beta chains drawn from one sample of a study of OX40 agonist ivuxolimab in advanced cancers. The repertoire was sequenced with immunoSEQ multiplex PCR; TCRdb's copy has only in-frame clones and lacks some. The sample lists under 85,000 clones, just under 80% occurring once. Sequencing used CD4+ or CD8+ T cells sorted from blood, obtained in a trial of the OX40 agonist ivuxolimab. The source of these receptors is an adult with an advanced solid tumor such as melanoma, head and neck, liver or kidney cancer. The CDR3 runs from the conserved cysteine through the conserved F or W. D genes are given only for firm matches. Only some rows state a clone size, as once, few, many or a class for expanded clones.

cdr3_aa	cdr3_nt	v_call	d_call	j_call	clone_size
CASSWGGNQPQHF	TGTGCCAGTTCATGGGGAGGCAATCAGCCCCAGCATTTT	TRBV6-5	NA	TRBJ1-5	NA
CASSTPGQTGAGQFF	TGTGCCAGCAGCACGCCGGGACAAACCGGGGCGGGGCAGTTCTTC	TRBV9	NA	TRBJ2-1	NA
CASSEGDSAGDEQFF	TGTGCCAGCAGCGAGGGGGATTCCGCGGGGGATGAGCAGTTCTTC	TRBV9	NA	TRBJ2-1	NA
CASRGGDRVQETQYF	TGTGCCAGCAGGGGGGGGGACAGGGTTCAAGAGACCCAGTACTTC	TRBV5-4	TRBD1	TRBJ2-5	NA
CASSLPAPSSPLHF	TGTGCCAGCAGTTTACCAGCTCCCAGTTCACCCCTCCACTTT	TRBV28	NA	TRBJ1-6	NA
CASGDRNSPLHF	TGTGCCAGCGGTGACAGGAATTCACCCCTCCACTTT	TRBV27	NA	TRBJ1-6	few
CASSLVGVGNEKLFF	TGTGCCAGCAGCTTAGTCGGAGTCGGTAATGAAAAACTGTTTTTT	TRBV7-8	NA	TRBJ1-4	NA
CASSLVRGATEAFF	TGTGCCAGCAGCCTTGTCCGGGGAGCCACTGAAGCTTTCTTT	TRBV28	NA	TRBJ1-1	few
CASSFLRDRGHEQYF	TGTGCCAGCAGCTTCCTCCGGGACAGGGGGCACGAGCAGTACTTC	TRBV5-5	TRBD1	TRBJ2-7	few
CASLTSGGRRYEQYF	TGTGCCAGCCTCACTTCGGGGGGCAGGAGGTACGAGCAGTACTTC	TRBV6-1	NA	TRBJ2-7	NA
CASSLQRNQPQHF	TGTGCCAGCAGCTTACAGCGGAATCAGCCCCAGCATTTT	TRBV7-2	NA	TRBJ1-5	NA
CASSPGTGGVGQHF	TGTGCCAGCAGCCCCGGGACAGGGGGTGTGGGCCAGCATTTT	TRBV6-5	TRBD1	TRBJ1-5	NA
CASSIGGSRTENIQYF	TGTGCCAGTAGTATAGGGGGCAGCCGAACCGAAAACATTCAGTACTTC	TRBV19	NA	TRBJ2-4	NA
CASSLVAGSYEQYF	TGCGCCAGCAGCTTGGTTGCAGGATCCTACGAGCAGTACTTC	TRBV5-1	NA	TRBJ2-7	NA
CSVTGGTYEQYF	TGCAGCGTTACAGGGGGTACCTACGAGCAGTACTTC	TRBV29-1	TRBD1	TRBJ2-7	NA
CASTPGQGLSPLHF	TGTGCCAGCACCCCGGGACAGGGACTGTCACCCCTCCACTTT	TRBV6-6	TRBD1	TRBJ1-6	few